This T cell receptor beta chain emerged from a study of T cell repertoires in cytomegalovirus infection. TCRdb ran MiXCR on the reads and lists one entry per CDR3 protein. The table lists more than 85,000 distinct CDR3 sequences, about a quarter of them singletons. Many counts were recorded for this clonotype. Sequencing was carried out using CD8+ T cells from PBMCs. The receptor was isolated from a human donor in good health (CMV status not recorded). Some clones in this sample may be carry-over from other donors' samples.

CDR3 coding DNA: TGTGCCAGCAGCTTAGGGGGGGCATCTGGGTACGAGCAGTACTTC. It translates to CASSLGGASGYEQYF. This sequence joins TRBV7-2 and TRBJ2-7; D may match TRBD1 or TRBD2 (6 bases each). V dropped 1 base and J dropped 4 bases, with 14 bases sitting between them. This CDR3 region has 15 residues. CDR1 SGHTA and CDR2 FQGNSA come from the germline V gene.